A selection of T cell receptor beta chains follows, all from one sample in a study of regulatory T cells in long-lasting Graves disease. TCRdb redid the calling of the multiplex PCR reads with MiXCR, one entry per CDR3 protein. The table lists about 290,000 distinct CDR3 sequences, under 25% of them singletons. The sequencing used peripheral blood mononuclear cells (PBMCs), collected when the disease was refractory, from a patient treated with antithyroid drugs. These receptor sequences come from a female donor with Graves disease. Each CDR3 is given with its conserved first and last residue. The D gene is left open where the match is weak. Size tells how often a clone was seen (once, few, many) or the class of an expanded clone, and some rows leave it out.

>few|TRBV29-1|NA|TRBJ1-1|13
TGCAGCGTTACCGGCGGTGGGGCTAATGAAGCTTTCTTT
CSVTGGGANEAFF
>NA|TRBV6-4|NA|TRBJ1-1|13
TGTGCCAGCAGTGTCCGCAGGGACACTGAAGCTTTCTTT
CASSVRRDTEAFF
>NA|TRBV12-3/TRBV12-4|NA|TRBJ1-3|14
TGTGCCAGCAGTGTGGGCCCCTCTGGAAACACCATATATTTT
CASSVGPSGNTIYF
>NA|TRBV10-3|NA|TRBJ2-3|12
TGTGCCACCTCCGGAGGGGGTGATACGCAGTATTTT
CATSGGGDTQYF
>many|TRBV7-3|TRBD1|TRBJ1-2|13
TGTGCCAGCAGCACCCGACAGGGCTATGGCTACACCTTC
CASSTRQGYGYTF
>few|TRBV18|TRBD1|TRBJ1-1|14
TGTGCCAGCTCACCACAGGGGGCTCGGACTGAAGCTTTCTTT
CASSPQGARTEAFF
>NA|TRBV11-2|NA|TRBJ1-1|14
TGCGCCAGCAGAGAGACAGGACTGAACACTGAAGCTTTCTTT
CASRETGLNTEAFF
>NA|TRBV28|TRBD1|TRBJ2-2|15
TGTGCCAGCAGGCGTGGACAGGGAGCCACCGGGGAGCTGTTTTTT
CASRRGQGATGELFF
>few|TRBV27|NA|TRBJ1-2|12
TGTGCCAGCAGTTCCAACGGATATGGCTACACCTTC
CASSSNGYGYTF
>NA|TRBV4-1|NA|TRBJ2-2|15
TGCGCCAGCAGCCAAGGGTTACTGGCCCCCGGGGAGCTGTTTTTT
CASSQGLLAPGELFF
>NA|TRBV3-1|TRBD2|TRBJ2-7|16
TGTGCCAGCAGCCAAGCCGGACTAGCGGGAGGTGACGAGCAGTACTTC
CASSQAGLAGGDEQYF
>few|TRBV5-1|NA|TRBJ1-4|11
TGCGCCAGAGGCTCTAATGAAAAACTGTTTTTT
CARGSNEKLFF
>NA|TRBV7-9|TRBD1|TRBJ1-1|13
TGTGCCAGCAGCTTATACAGGGGTAATGAAGCTTTCTTT
CASSLYRGNEAFF
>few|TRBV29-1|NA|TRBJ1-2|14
TGCAGCGTTGATAGTGAGCAGGGTACGGATGGCTACACCTTC
CSVDSEQGTDGYTF
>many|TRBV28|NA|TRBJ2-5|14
TGTGCCAGCAGTTCTTTTCCGGGGGAAGAGACCCAGTACTTC
CASSSFPGEETQYF
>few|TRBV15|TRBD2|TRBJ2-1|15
TGTGCCACCAGCACTAGCGGGAGCCCCTACAATGAGCAGTTCTTC
CATSTSGSPYNEQFF
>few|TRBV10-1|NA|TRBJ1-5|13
TGCGCCAGCATCCCCAGGCGAAAGCAGCCCCAGCATTTT
CASIPRRKQPQHF
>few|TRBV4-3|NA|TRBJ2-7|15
TGCGCCAGCAGCCAAGATGCAGGGGCCCCCTACGAGCAGTACTTC
CASSQDAGAPYEQYF